These 5 T cell receptor beta chains share one sample of origin, sequenced in a study of neoadjuvant nivolumab and ipilimumab in lung cancer. Profiling relied on immunoSEQ multiplex PCR, and the TCRdb table lists in-frame clones only, not all of them. The table includes around 13,000 clones, roughly 70% detected once. Sample: peripheral blood, taken after neoadjuvant nivolumab, alone or with ipilimumab, at or shortly before surgery. These receptors all stem from an adult with non-small cell lung cancer.

The genes are TRBV5-4 and TRBJ2-7; 11 bases fit TRBD2. The V gene's germline CDR1 is SGHNT and CDR2 YYREEE (reference sequence). The V segment lost 4 bases and the J segment 0 bases; nucleotides outside the gene matches: 3. This CDR3 region has 15 residues. CDR3 region: CASSLGTSGSYEQYF. The CDR3 DNA reads as TGTGCCAGCAGCCTCGGGACTAGCGGCTCCTACGAGCAGTACTTC.

The CDR3 coding sequence is TGCGCCAGCAGCCGACTAGGGACGGCGAACACTGAAGCTTTCTTT. It specifies CASSRLGTANTEAFF. The rearrangement uses TRBV5-1 and TRBJ1-1; possible D gene TRBD1, 5 bases. The CDR3 is 15 amino acids. Germline V gene data show CDR1 as SGHRS and CDR2 as YFSETQ. With 4 bases removed from V and 1 base from J, the gap between germline ends came to 14 bases. Full variable domain (rest looked up from reference TRBV5-1 and TRBJ1-1): KAGVTQTPRYLIKTRGQQVTLSCSPISGHRSVSWYQQTPGQGLQFLFEYFSETQRNKGNFPGRFSGRQFSNSRSEMNVSTLELGDSALYLCASSRLGTANTEAFFGQGTRLTVV.

The chain joins TRBV7-3 to TRBJ2-2; TRBD1 agrees at 7 bases. Germline CDR1 SGHTA, CDR2 FQGTGA. Germline trimming cut 4 bases from V and 5 bases from J; bases unmatched to any gene: 4. The CDR3 spans 14 residues. CDR3 in DNA: TGTGCCAGCAGCTCACAGGGGTTGACCGGGGAGCTGTTTTTT. It is translated as CASSSQGLTGELFF.

This clone was seen only a few times. The gene calls are TRBV7-2 and TRBJ2-4, with TRBD1 matching over 11 bases. From germline, CDR1 is SGHTA and CDR2 FQGNSA. V was clipped by 2 bases and J by 2 bases; unmatched bases: 5. CDR3 length: 17 residues. CDR3 sequence: CASSLRTGGLTKNIQYF. The CDR3, as DNA: TGTGCCAGCAGCTTACGGACAGGGGGCCTTACCAAAAACATTCAGTACTTC.

This clone has just one count. The V call is TRBV30, the J call TRBJ2-6, with D possibly matching TRBD2 (5 bases). V shed 1 base and J shed 4 bases, with 8 bases lying between them. From germline, CDR1 is GTSNPN and CDR2 SVGIG (reference sequence). The CDR3 length is 14 residues. Here the CDR3 reads CAWSGEPGANVLTF. The CDR3 DNA is TGTGCCTGGAGTGGGGAGCCCGGGGCCAACGTCCTGACTTTC.